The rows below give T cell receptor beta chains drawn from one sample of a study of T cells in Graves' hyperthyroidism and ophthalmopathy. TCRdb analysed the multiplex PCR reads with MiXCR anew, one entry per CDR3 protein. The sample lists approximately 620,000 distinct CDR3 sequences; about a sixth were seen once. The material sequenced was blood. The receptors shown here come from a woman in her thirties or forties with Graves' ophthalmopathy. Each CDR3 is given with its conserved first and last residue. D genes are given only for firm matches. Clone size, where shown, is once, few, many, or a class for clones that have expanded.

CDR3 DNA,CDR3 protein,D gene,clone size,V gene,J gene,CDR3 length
TGCAGTGCTAGGGGTGGGGGGGCCCCAGATACGCAGTATTTT,CSARGGGAPDTQYF,.,many,TRBV20-1,TRBJ2-3,14
TGTGCCTGGAGTAGCGGGGTGTTGGGAGATACGCAGTATTTT,CAWSSGVLGDTQYF,TRBD2,.,TRBV30,TRBJ2-3,14
TGTGCCAGCAGCTCCGACAGGGTGCGAAACGGTGGTGCGGGCTACACCTTC,CASSSDRVRNGGAGYTF,TRBD1,few,TRBV7-9,TRBJ1-2,17
TGTGCCAGCAGTTTATTGGGTAATGGGGAGCAGTACTTC,CASSLLGNGEQYF,.,many,TRBV12-3/TRBV12-4,TRBJ2-7,13
TGCAGTGCTAGGCCGACTGGAAAAAATCAGCCCCAGCATTTT,CSARPTGKNQPQHF,.,.,TRBV20-1,TRBJ1-5,14
TGTGCCAGCAGCTTAGACCAGGAGGGGAGGAATGAGCAGTTCTTC,CASSLDQEGRNEQFF,.,many,TRBV11-2,TRBJ2-1,15
TGTGCCAGCAGCGTAGGGTGGGGGACGGACACTGAAGCTTTCTTT,CASSVGWGTDTEAFF,.,.,TRBV9,TRBJ1-1,15
TGTGCCAGCAGTTTGATAGCCCATAGCAATCAGCCCCAGCATTTT,CASSLIAHSNQPQHF,.,few,TRBV27,TRBJ1-5,15
TGTGCCAGCAGTCGAGACATATCGAGTTCACCCCTCCACTTT,CASSRDISSSPLHF,.,many,TRBV28,TRBJ1-6,14
TGTGCCGGATCCTCCGGGACATTGGTCTCCTACAATGAGCAGTTCTTC,CAGSSGTLVSYNEQFF,.,many,TRBV28,TRBJ2-1,16
TGTGCCAGCAGCTTAGCTGCGGGAGGGGGGCGAGAGACCCAGTACTTC,CASSLAAGGGRETQYF,TRBD2,many,TRBV7-2,TRBJ2-5,16
TGTGCCAGCAGTTTCGAAGGGGCCCGTGGCTACACCTTC,CASSFEGARGYTF,.,few,TRBV12-3/TRBV12-4,TRBJ1-2,13
TGTGCCAGCAGTGAATGGGAGGTCCTCGACTATGGCTACACCTTC,CASSEWEVLDYGYTF,.,many,TRBV2,TRBJ1-2,15
TGTGCCAGCACCGGGGGCGTAACCCTTCGCACAGATACGCAGTATTTT,CASTGGVTLRTDTQYF,.,.,TRBV7-2,TRBJ2-3,16
TGTGCCAGCCTAGGGGGGGGCCAAGAGACCCAGTACTTC,CASLGGGQETQYF,.,.,TRBV3-1,TRBJ2-5,13
TGTGCCAGCAGCACGTGGACTAGCGGGAGGGACAATGAGCAGTTCTTC,CASSTWTSGRDNEQFF,TRBD2,many,TRBV7-9,TRBJ2-1,16
TGTGCCAGCTCACTTGACTCACAGGGTCGTCGTGGGGCTGAAGCTTTCTTT,CASSLDSQGRRGAEAFF,.,many,TRBV18,TRBJ1-1,17
TGTGCCAGCAGTTTACGGCTGAGGGGAGGCACTGAAGCTTTCTTT,CASSLRLRGGTEAFF,.,many,TRBV12-3/TRBV12-4,TRBJ1-1,15
TGTGCCAGTAGTTGGGAAGGATTAGCGGCCAATGAGCAGTTCTTC,CASSWEGLAANEQFF,.,few,TRBV6-9,TRBJ2-1,15
TGTGCCAGCAGGCCGAGCGGGACCTACGAGCAGTACTTC,CASRPSGTYEQYF,TRBD2,many,TRBV12-3/TRBV12-4,TRBJ2-7,13
TGTGCTAGTGGTTTGTTACCGGGACTCATCCCCGTGGGCGAGCAGTACTTC,CASGLLPGLIPVGEQYF,.,few,TRBV12-5,TRBJ2-7,17
TGTGCCAGCTTGAATCCCCGTCTAGCGGGGGGGCGTCACACCGGGGAGCTGTTTTTT,CASLNPRLAGGRHTGELFF,TRBD2,few,TRBV19,TRBJ2-2,19
TGTGCCAGCAGTTTGCAGGACCAAGAGACCCAGTACTTC,CASSLQDQETQYF,.,many,TRBV28,TRBJ2-5,13
TGTGCCAGCAGCCGCGGACACAACGAGCAGTACTTC,CASSRGHNEQYF,.,many,TRBV3-1,TRBJ2-7,12
TGCGCCAGCAGCCAAGGGACAGGAGACTCCTACGAGCAGTACTTC,CASSQGTGDSYEQYF,TRBD1,.,TRBV4-1,TRBJ2-7,15
TGCAGCGTTGGTTCGGGAGGGATAGATACGCAGTATTTT,CSVGSGGIDTQYF,TRBD2,few,TRBV29-1,TRBJ2-3,13
TGTGCCAGCAGCCGGGACAGGGGGCTTAATCAGCCCCAGCATTTT,CASSRDRGLNQPQHF,TRBD1,.,TRBV6-1,TRBJ1-5,15